These 24 T cell receptor beta chains originate from one sample sequenced in a study of response to subunit inactivated influenza vaccine (dated by TCRdb to 2017 to 2018). The library was made by RT-PCR. Sequencing was carried out with an Illumina HiSeq 2500. TCRdb redid the processing of the public reads, applying fastp at Q25 and MiXCR, and retained in-frame beta chains. For every CDR3 protein sequence, its rows merge into one entry that carries the most common genes and DNA. This sample is represented by about 190,000 distinct CDR3 sequences; roughly an eighth of them were singletons. The ten largest account for approximately 24% of the sample. The specimen comprised CD8+ T cells sorted from PBMCs, sampled 5 days after vaccination. The receptors were sampled from a man in his fifties or sixties who received an inactivated influenza vaccine. Donor details come from another sample of the same person, matched by shared clones.

In its sample, this clonotype was seen many times. This sequence joins TRBV29-1 and TRBJ2-7; D is unresolved. From germline, CDR1 is SQVTM and CDR2 ANQGSEA. Trimming shortened V by 4 bases and J by 2 bases, and 12 bases separated the two germline ends. The CDR3 is made up of 13 amino acids. CDR3 loop: CSVGFQAPYEQYF. The CDR3 region has the DNA TGCAGCGTTGGCTTCCAGGCGCCCTACGAGCAGTACTTC.

This clonotype was recorded many times. The gene calls are TRBV12-3 or TRBV12-4 and TRBJ1-5; D might be TRBD1 (5 bases). Trimming pared 5 bases from V and 1 base from J, leaving 12 bases between. CDR3 length: 15 amino acids. This chain's CDR3 is CASSQIRDSNQPQHF. The CDR3 DNA reads TGTGCCAGCAGTCAGATCCGGGACAGCAATCAGCCCCAGCATTTT.

This chain links TRBV12-3 or TRBV12-4 with TRBJ1-2; 7 nucleotides line up with TRBD1. The V gene end was trimmed by 1 base and the J gene end by 3 bases; junction bases not matched to a gene: 2. The CDR3 is 14 residues long. The CDR3 nucleotides read TGTGCCAGCAGTTTAGAGGGGGCGTACTATGGCTACACCTTC. Translating gives CASSLEGAYYGYTF.

This clonotype was seen at least ten times. V is TRBV30 and J is TRBJ1-6; D remains ambiguous. This CDR3 has 13 amino acids. The germline CDR1 and CDR2 sequences are GTSNPN and SVGIG (reference sequence). Trimming pared 1 base from V and 9 bases from J, leaving 10 bases between. The CDR3 DNA sequence: TGTGCCTGGAGTGGGCAGGCGGGTTCACCCCTCCACTTT. Translated, it gives CAWSGQAGSPLHF.

This clonotype was seen a handful of times. The CDR3 is CSVVKNIQYF. CDR3 DNA: TGCAGCGTTGTCAAAAACATTCAGTACTTC. The V call is TRBV29-1, the J call TRBJ2-4, with unresolved D. V lost 4 bases to trimming and J lost 3 bases, with 1 base between them. This CDR3 is 10 amino acids long. Germline CDR1 is SQVTM and CDR2 is ANQGSEA. Filled out from reference TRBV29-1 and TRBJ2-4, the complete variable domain reads SAVISQKPSRDICQRGTSLTIQCQVDSQVTMMFWYRQQPGQSLTLIATANQGSEATYESGFVIDKFPISRPNLTFSTLTVSNMSPEDSSIYLCSVVKNIQYFGAGTRLSVL.

J is TRBJ2-1 and V is TRBV9; 9 bases are a match to TRBD2. From germline, CDR1 is SGDLS and CDR2 YYNGEE. CDR3 size: 15 residues. V shed 3 bases, J shed 7 bases, and the junction held 8 bases outside the gene matches. As DNA, the CDR3 is TGTGCCAGCAGCGCAGCGGGAGGCCATAGTAATGAGCAGTTCTTC. It encodes CASSAAGGHSNEQFF.

This clonotype was counted many times. The rearrangement joins TRBV29-1 to TRBJ2-1; D is undetermined. The ends were cut back, 4 bases at V and 5 bases at J, with 6 bases in the middle. The CDR3 sequence is 11 residues long. CDR1 is SQVTM, CDR2 ANQGSEA, per germline. The CDR3: CSVGENNEQFF. DNA for the CDR3: TGCAGCGTTGGTGAAAACAATGAGCAGTTCTTC.

This clonotype was seen a few times. V gene TRBV28 combines with J gene TRBJ2-1, with TRBD2 matching 8 bases. The V and J ends lost 0 bases and 4 bases, in that order; junction bases with no gene match: 8. This CDR3 contains 17 residues. Germline V gene sequence: CDR1 MDHEN, CDR2 SYDVKM. CDR3 region: CASSLWSAGEAYNEQFF. The CDR3 DNA sequence: TGTGCCAGCAGTTTATGGTCAGCGGGGGAGGCATACAATGAGCAGTTCTTC.

This clonotype was observed a few times. This rearrangement joins TRBV4-3 to TRBJ2-7; D not resolved. The germline V gene encodes CDR1 LGHNA and CDR2 YSLEER. Trimming shortened V by 3 bases and J by 0 bases, and 21 bases separated the two germline ends. The CDR3 runs to 18 residues. CDR3 nucleotide sequence: TGCGCCAGCAGCCAGACCCTCGACGCGCTGCGGAGCTCCTACGAGCAGTACTTC. Protein sequence: CASSQTLDALRSSYEQYF.

The chain combines TRBV7-9 with TRBJ2-1; weak D call: TRBD2 (6 bases). The CDR3 consists of 14 residues. Trimming shortened V by 5 bases and J by 5 bases, and 13 bases separated the two germline ends. CDR1 SEHNR and CDR2 FQNEAQ come from the germline V gene (reference sequence). DNA for the CDR3: TGTGCCAGCAGCGTCGGGAGCACCAACAATGAGCAGTTCTTC. Translation: CASSVGSTNNEQFF.

The chain uses TRBV27 and TRBJ2-7, with 9 bases fitting TRBD1. The junction had 5 bases not matched to a gene; V was cut back by 3 bases and J by 2 bases. The CDR3 has 15 amino acids. Germline values: CDR1 MNHEY, CDR2 SMNVEV (reference sequence). The CDR3 region has the DNA TGTGCCAGCAGTTTTATCGGGACAGGGACCTACGAGCAGTACTTC. It is translated as CASSFIGTGTYEQYF.

This clonotype was counted many times. The genes are TRBV7-2 and TRBJ1-2; D call uncertain. The germline gives CDR1 SGHTA, CDR2 FQGNSA. CDR3 size: 13 residues. V lost 4 bases to trimming and J lost 2 bases, with 8 bases between them. The CDR3 sequence is CASSSALNYGYTF. The CDR3 DNA reads as TGTGCCAGCAGCTCCGCATTGAACTATGGCTACACCTTC.

This clonotype was recorded a few times. The gene calls are TRBV14 and TRBJ1-6; D is uncertain. The V end lost 2 bases, the J end lost 0 bases, and 14 bases lay between the germline ends. The CDR3 contains 18 residues. Germline CDR1 is SGHDN and CDR2 is FVKESK. CDR3 coding DNA: TGTGCCAGCAGCCAAAAAAATGAGCTTGACTCCTATAATTCACCCCTCCACTTT. This translates into CASSQKNELDSYNSPLHF.

The rearrangement uses TRBV7-2 and TRBJ2-1, with D tentatively TRBD1 (6 bases). CDR1 SGHTA and CDR2 FQGNSA come from the germline V gene. Between the trimmed V and J ends, which lost 0 bases and 9 bases, there was a span of 15 bases. The CDR3 covers 15 residues. CDR3 in DNA: TGTGCCAGCAGCTTAGCCCCAGGGGTGAGGGGTGAGCAGTTCTTC. This codes for CASSLAPGVRGEQFF.

A few counts support this clonotype. The chain uses TRBV29-1 and TRBJ2-1, with D hard to call. Trimming shortened V by 7 bases and J by 3 bases, and 7 bases separated the two germline ends. The CDR3 contains 11 residues. Germline assignment: CDR1 SQVTM and CDR2 ANQGSEA. CDR3 nucleotides: TGCAGCGGGCAGGACTACAATGAGCAGTTCTTC. Its protein is CSGQDYNEQFF.

This clonotype turned up a few times. The rearrangement links TRBV20-1 to TRBJ2-1; D unclear. The CDR3 extends over 15 amino acids. Germline CDR1 DFQATT, CDR2 SNEGSKA (reference sequence). V was pared by 0 bases and J by 7 bases, with 16 bases between. This chain's CDR3 is CSAREAVGSLNEQFF. DNA for the CDR3: TGCAGTGCTAGAGAGGCGGTCGGATCCTTAAATGAGCAGTTCTTC.

This clonotype showed up many times. The chain employs TRBV4-1 and TRBJ1-2; D uncertain. Germline CDR1 MGHRA, CDR2 YSYEKL. Trimming removed 1 base at V and 3 bases at J, with 9 bases between. This CDR3 spans 14 amino acids. CDR3 amino acids: CASSQGAADYGYTF. CDR3 DNA sequence: TGCGCCAGCAGCCAAGGCGCAGCGGACTATGGCTACACCTTC.

The genes are TRBV12-3 or TRBV12-4 and TRBJ2-1; the match to TRBD2 covers 8 bases. After removal of 7 bases from V and 2 bases from J, the junction contained 10 bases not matched to a gene. This CDR3 has 16 amino acids. The CDR3 loop is CASTSEGGLAYNEQFF. The CDR3 nucleotides are TGTGCCAGCACCTCAGAGGGGGGACTAGCCTACAATGAGCAGTTCTTC.

V usage is TRBV5-5 and J usage is TRBJ2-2; tentatively, D is TRBD1 (5 bases). Trimming removed 4 bases from V and 0 bases from J, with 16 bases in between. The CDR3 loop spans 17 amino acids. CDR1 is SGHKS, CDR2 YYEKEE, per germline (reference sequence). CDR3 region: CASSEKGQTANTGELFF. The CDR3 bases are TGTGCCAGCAGCGAAAAGGGGCAGACCGCGAACACCGGGGAGCTGTTTTTT.

The genes are TRBV7-9 and TRBJ2-1, with 7 positions matching TRBD1. In germline, CDR1 is SEHNR, CDR2 FQNEAQ (reference sequence). CDR3 length: 16 residues. V lost 5 bases, J lost 1 base, and 8 bases stayed unmatched. The DNA of the CDR3 is TGTGCCAGCAGCGCATACGCAGGGGGTTCCTACAATGAGCAGTTCTTC. It encodes CASSAYAGGSYNEQFF.

A word on this clonotype: An end of the junction differs from the germline gene, which may be a read error. V and J are TRBV5-5 and TRBJ2-5, with D maybe TRBD1 (6 bases). CDR1 and CDR2 (germline): SGHKS, YYEKEE (reference sequence). The CDR3 is 15 amino acids. The CDR3: CASRSDRLVVESQYF. In DNA form, the CDR3 reads TGTGCCAGCAGGTCCGACAGGTTGGTGGTGGAGAGCCAGTACTTC.

The chain carries TRBV4-3 and TRBJ2-7, with 9 bases that match TRBD1. V dropped 1 base and J dropped 1; count of bases not matched to a gene: 8. The CDR3 sequence is 17 residues long. CDR1 and CDR2 from the germline V gene are LGHNA and YSLEER. CDR3 bases: TGCGCCAGCAGCCAAGTTTCCCGGACAGGGGCTTCCTACGAGCAGTACTTC. Its protein product is CASSQVSRTGASYEQYF.

This clonotype has just a few counts. The chain recombines TRBV19 with TRBJ2-7; 9 bases match TRBD1. The CDR3 has 15 amino acids. Trimming removed 5 bases from V and 2 bases from J; junction bases left unmatched: 7. CDR1 and CDR2 (germline): LNHDA, SQIVND (reference sequence). The CDR3 here is CASSAGQGPAYEQYF. The CDR3 DNA reads as TGTGCCAGTAGTGCGGGACAGGGCCCGGCCTACGAGCAGTACTTC.

This clonotype was seen a few times. The chain carries TRBV7-9 and TRBJ2-3, with D perhaps matching TRBD1 (6 bases). The V end lost 4 bases, the J end lost 6 bases, and 8 bases lay between the germline ends. This CDR3 contains 12 residues. The germline CDR1 and CDR2 sequences are SEHNR and FQNEAQ (reference sequence). The CDR3 loop reads CASSYQGDTQYF. CDR3 nucleotide sequence: TGTGCCAGCAGCTACCAGGGGGATACGCAGTATTTT.